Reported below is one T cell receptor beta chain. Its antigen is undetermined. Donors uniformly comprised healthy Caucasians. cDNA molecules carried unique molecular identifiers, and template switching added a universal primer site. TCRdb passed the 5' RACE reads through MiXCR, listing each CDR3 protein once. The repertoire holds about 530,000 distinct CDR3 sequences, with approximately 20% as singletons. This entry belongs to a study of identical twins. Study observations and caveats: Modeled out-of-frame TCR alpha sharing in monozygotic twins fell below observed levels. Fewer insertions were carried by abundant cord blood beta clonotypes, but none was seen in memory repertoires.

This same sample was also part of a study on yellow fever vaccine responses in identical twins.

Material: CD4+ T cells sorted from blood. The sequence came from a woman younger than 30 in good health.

The CDR3 sequence: CASSLQLSRNSGANVLTF. DNA of the CDR3: TGCGCCAGCAGCTTGCAACTATCTCGGAACTCTGGGGCCAACGTCCTGACTTTC. This chain uses TRBV5-1 with TRBJ2-6; D remains ambiguous. With 1 base removed from V and 0 bases from J, the gap between germline ends came to 14 bases. The CDR3 runs to 18 residues. CDR1 and CDR2 from the germline V gene are SGHRS and YFSETQ. The full variable domain, with the rest looked up from reference TRBV5-1 and TRBJ2-6, is KAGVTQTPRYLIKTRGQQVTLSCSPISGHRSVSWYQQTPGQGLQFLFEYFSETQRNKGNFPGRFSGRQFSNSRSEMNVSTLELGDSALYLCASSLQLSRNSGANVLTFGAGSRLTVL.